This TCR beta chain was sequenced for a study of cytomegalovirus exposure and HLA in healthy donors. General study findings and limits: Later on, an analysis found that several of the most significant clusters appeared to be linked to common viral pathogens, which included parvovirus B19.

Germline V gene sequence: CDR1 SGDLS, CDR2 YYNGEE. This CDR3 has 14 amino acids. V shed 4 bases and J 2 bases; nucleotides not matched to a gene: 5. 13 Jbeta primers and 60 Vbeta primers were used for the PCR. Produced via immunoSEQ multiplex PCR; TCRdb's table is partial and in-frame only. Recorded here are approximately 170,000 clones; the top ten clones represent 0.7% to 1%. Remarks on this clone: Its antigen is unknown.

The receptor was isolated from a woman younger than 30 in good health and CMV-seropositive. Material for sequencing was PBMCs. The chain is built from TRBV9 and TRBJ2-5; 7 bases are shared with TRBD1. The CDR3 sequence is CASSSRTGQETQYF. CDR3 bases: TGTGCCAGCAGCTCCCGGACAGGACAAGAGACCCAGTACTTC.